Below, 2 T cell receptor beta chains from the same sample are listed, as sequenced in a study of T cell responses to AZD1222 COVID-19 vaccine. Libraries were prepared by immunoSEQ multiplex PCR; TCRdb keeps only in-frame clonotypes and omits some of them. The profile shows roughly 130,000 clones, about nine tenths of them singletons. Source: peripheral blood, taken on day 0 of AZD1222 vaccination. All receptors derive from an adult in good health.

The DNA for the CDR3 is TGTGCCAGCAGCCAAGACGTCCTAGCGGGGGGCCCGAACACCGGGGAGCTGTTTTTT. This translates into CASSQDVLAGGPNTGELFF. The chain couples TRBV3-1 (or the pseudogene TRBV3-2) to TRBJ2-2; 11 positions agree with TRBD2. The V gene's germline CDR1 is LGHDT and CDR2 YNNKEL (reference sequence). V gave up 0 bases and J gave up 0 bases; unmatched junction bases: 6. The CDR3 runs 19 residues.

The chain uses TRBV5-1 and TRBJ2-5; 7 positions match TRBD2. The CDR3 consists of 15 residues. V trimming: 0 bases; J trimming: 4 bases; junction bases outside the gene matches: 6. CDR1 and CDR2 from the germline V gene are SGHRS and YFSETQ. The CDR3 coding sequence is TGCGCCAGCAGCTTGGGTGCCCCGGGAGGAGAGACCCAGTACTTC. Protein product: CASSLGAPGGETQYF.